Given below is one TCR beta chain in context. The antigen it binds to is not known. The sample holds no much larger clone one base away, and base qualities are not on file. The data belong to a study of blood T cells in healthy people across ages (dated by TCRdb to between 2014 and 2016). For the wider study: Template switching captured roughly one uniquely barcoded TCR beta cDNA molecule per two T cells in model experiments. The study analyzed two additional independent replicas of 1 million unique cDNA reads from the same blood draw for two donors, one aged 18 to 30 and one aged 80 or older. Donors were grouped into four age groups: young (average 16 years), middle-aged (roughly 40), aged (about 60) and long-lived (around 80). To avoid experimental bias, donors of different ages were distributed randomly across sequencing lanes. The study measured age-related changes in TCR beta repertoire diversity using deep sequencing normalized with unique cDNA molecular identifiers.

The receptor library was made with 5' RACE. The reads were generated on an Illumina HiSeq 2500. A second 7 to 11 cycle PCR used a sample-barcoded 5' primer and a J-beta primer mix. A unique molecular identifier was introduced onto each TCR beta cDNA molecule by a template-switch 5' adaptor carrying 12 random nucleotides. Each sample yielded at least 3 million CDR3-containing paired-end reads. First-strand cDNA was synthesized from all RNA with the Mint cDNA synthesis kit, primed by a TRBC-specific oligonucleotide. Following uracil-DNA glycosylase treatment, all cDNA underwent a first 18-cycle PCR with the universal primers M1SS and BC2_uni_R. The study's own analysis went as follows. For normalization, 1 million high-quality reads were randomly selected from each sample, with every read carrying a distinct molecular identifier. Reads with shared molecular identifiers were discarded instead of being binned into consensus sequences. MiTCR, set to a Q25 quality threshold and the strictest error-elimination algorithm, was used for CDR3 identification, clonotype clustering and error correction. A nonparametric unseen species model with Euler transformation was used to estimate lower-bound total TCR beta diversity. The public reads were run again by TCRdb, first through fastp at Q25 and then through MiXCR, and only productive beta chains were kept. Rows are unified per CDR3 protein, each entry keeping the most common DNA and genes. The V and J calls and clone size are TCRdb's, not the authors'. The sample contains about 900,000 distinct CDR3 sequences, 62% of them found a single time. The ten largest clonotypes hold about a quarter of the sample.

Systemically healthy Caucasian individuals from Russia, around 38 in total and aged about 6 to 100 years, were included as donors. About 9.8 milliliters of peripheral blood were drawn from each donor into EDTA-treated Vacutainer tubes. Ficoll-Paque density-gradient centrifugation was used to isolate PBMCs, with at least 6.5 million per sample. Trizol reagent was used to extract total RNA from the PBMCs, yielding at least 6 micrograms per sample. The percentages of naive CD45RAhigh/CD27high T cells were determined by flow cytometry on a PBMC aliquot from every donor. The germline V gene specifies SGHVS as CDR1 and FQNEAQ as CDR2. Including the terminal cysteine and phenylalanine, the CDR3 comprises 18 residues. Of all the DNA, just the CDR3 is kept, 54 bases in frame from base 1. Germline trimming: 1 base from V, 11 bases from J; junction bases outside gene matches: 16. What the study reported, not specific to this receptor: Donor CMV infection status was unknown, potentially confounding age-related changes in expanded clonotypes. There was a strong correlation between observed TCR beta diversity and the percentage of naive T cells measured by flow cytometry. Observed TCR beta diversity per million T cells fell roughly linearly with age, and a significant reduction was already apparent by age about 43. Estimates of total diversity based on one million sequenced T cells were regarded as lower bounds and as underestimates. The long-lived group showed more naive CD4+ T cells, fewer expanded clones and increased TCR diversity than the aged group, suggesting age selection. Since profiling was done on bulk unsorted PBMCs, naive and antigen-experienced compartments could not be conclusively compared.

The receptor was derived from a man aged 30 to 39 in good health. Sequencing used blood. The chain was built from TRBV7-8 and TRBJ2-5, and 13 junctional nucleotides match TRBD2. The CDR3 here reads CASSLDTRLAGGSREQYF. Here is the DNA: TGTGCCAGCAGCTTAGATACTAGACTAGCGGGGGGATCTCGGGAGCAGTACTTC.